This T cell receptor beta chain was documented in a study of shared clonotypes between healthy human individuals. Study context: Each donor's CD8 memory used one plate, CD8 naive two, each CD4 subset three.

Findings of the study overall: Among non-shared clonotypes, generation probabilities were lower than among those shared by all four donors.

About this clone itself: Its specificity is unknown.

The naive CD8 fraction comprised CD45RO-negative cells positively selected for CCR7 and excluded terminally differentiated effector memory CD45RA+ cells. CDR3 length equals 15 residues. V was pared by 4 bases and J by 0 bases, with 11 bases between. The V gene's germline CDR1 is SGHVS and CDR2 FQNEAQ. Assay execution took place at the deep level. Generated by immunoSEQ multiplex PCR, the TCRdb table keeps only in-frame clones and is missing some. Of around 610,000 clones in the sample, 96% were seen once. The sequenced sample consisted of naive CD8+ T cells sorted from blood. This receptor was obtained from a woman in her thirties in good health. This chain joins TRBV7-8 and TRBJ2-3; possibly TRBD2 for D (6 bases). The CDR3 nucleotides read TGTGCCAGCAGCTGGACTACCTCTAGCACAGATACGCAGTATTTT. Amino acid sequence: CASSWTTSSTDTQYF.